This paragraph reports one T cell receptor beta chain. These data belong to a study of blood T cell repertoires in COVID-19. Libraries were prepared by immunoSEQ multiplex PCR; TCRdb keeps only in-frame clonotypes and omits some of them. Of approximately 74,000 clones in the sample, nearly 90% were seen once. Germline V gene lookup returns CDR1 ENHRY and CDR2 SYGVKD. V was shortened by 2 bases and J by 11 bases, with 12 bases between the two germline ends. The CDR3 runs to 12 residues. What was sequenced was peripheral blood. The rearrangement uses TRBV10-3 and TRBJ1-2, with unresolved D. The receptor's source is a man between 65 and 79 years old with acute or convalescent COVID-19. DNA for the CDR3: TGTGCCATCAGTGAGCGAACCGGGGATTACACCTTC. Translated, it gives CAISERTGDYTF.